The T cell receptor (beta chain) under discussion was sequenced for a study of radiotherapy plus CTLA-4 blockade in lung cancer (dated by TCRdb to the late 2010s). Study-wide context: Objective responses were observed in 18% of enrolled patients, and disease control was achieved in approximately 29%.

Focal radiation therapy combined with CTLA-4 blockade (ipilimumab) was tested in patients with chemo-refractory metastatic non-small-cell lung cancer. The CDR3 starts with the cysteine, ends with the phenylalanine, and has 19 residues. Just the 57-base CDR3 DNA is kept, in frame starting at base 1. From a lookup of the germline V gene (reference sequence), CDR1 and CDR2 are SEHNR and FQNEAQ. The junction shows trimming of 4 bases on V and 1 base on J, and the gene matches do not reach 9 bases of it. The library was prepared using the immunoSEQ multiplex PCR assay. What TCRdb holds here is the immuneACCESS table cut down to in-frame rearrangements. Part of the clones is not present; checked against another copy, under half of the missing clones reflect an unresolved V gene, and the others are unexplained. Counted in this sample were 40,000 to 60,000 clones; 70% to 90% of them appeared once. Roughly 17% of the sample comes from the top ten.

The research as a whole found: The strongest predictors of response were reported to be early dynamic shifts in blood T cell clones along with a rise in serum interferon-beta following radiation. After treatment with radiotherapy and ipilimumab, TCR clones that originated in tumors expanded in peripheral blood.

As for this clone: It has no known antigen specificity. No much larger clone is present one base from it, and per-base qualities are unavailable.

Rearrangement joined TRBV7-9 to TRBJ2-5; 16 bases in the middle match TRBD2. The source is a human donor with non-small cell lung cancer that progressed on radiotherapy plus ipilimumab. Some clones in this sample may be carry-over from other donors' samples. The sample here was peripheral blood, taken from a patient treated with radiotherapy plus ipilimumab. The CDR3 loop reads CASSWVPGLAGGSQETQYF. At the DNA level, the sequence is TGTGCCAGCAGCTGGGTTCCGGGACTAGCGGGAGGGAGCCAAGAGACCCAGTACTTC.